These 26 T cell receptor beta chains originate from one sample sequenced in a study of cytomegalovirus exposure and HLA in healthy donors. Primers: 60 Vbeta forward and 13 Jbeta reverse. Data came from immunoSEQ multiplex PCR; TCRdb stores just in-frame clones and leaves some out. The sample holds about 130,000 clones, roughly 70% seen once. Sequencing was done on a sample of PBMCs. These receptors were collected from a middle-aged woman in good health and CMV-seropositive.

This clone turned up a few times. The chain couples TRBV28 to TRBJ2-5, with a possible D match to TRBD2 (7 bases). The DNA end is a closer match to TRBJ2-7, so the J assignment may be wrong. The germline gives CDR1 MDHEN, CDR2 SYDVKM. The CDR3 extends over 13 amino acids. CDR3 nucleotides: TGTGCCAGCACCCCGTGGGGGGGCCACGAGCAGTACTTC. Protein: CASTPWGGHEQYF.

This clone has just a few counts. The chain combines TRBV5-4 with TRBJ1-5; 7 nucleotides align to TRBD1. V was clipped by 4 bases and J by 3 bases; unmatched bases: 10. The CDR3 runs to 16 residues. The germline gives CDR1 SGHNT, CDR2 YYREEE (reference sequence). The CDR3 sequence: CASSPRGQFPNQPQHF. For the CDR3, the DNA is TGTGCCAGCAGCCCGCGGGGACAGTTTCCCAATCAGCCCCAGCATTTT.

Comments on this clone: One end of the junction fails to match germline, which may point to a read error. The identical CDR3 is also encoded by other nucleotide sequences in the sample. V usage is TRBV9 and J usage is TRBJ2-7; TRBD2 agrees at 12 bases. Germline V CDR1 and CDR2: SGDLS, YYNGEE. The CDR3 spans 16 residues. The DNA for the CDR3 is TGCGCCAGCAGCCGGTGGACTAGCGGGGCCATCTACGAGCAGTACTTC. The encoded protein is CASSRWTSGAIYEQYF. The whole variable domain, remainder taken from reference TRBV9 and TRBJ2-7, is DSGVTQTPKHLITATGQRVTLRCSPRSGDLSVYWYQQSLDQGLQFLIQYYNGEERAKGNILERFSAQQFPDLHSELNLSSLELGDSALYFCASSRWTSGAIYEQYFGPGTRLTVT.

A remark on this clone: Distinct nucleotide sequences in the sample also encode this CDR3. V usage is TRBV28 and J usage is TRBJ2-3; 8 nucleotides match TRBD2. In germline, CDR1 is MDHEN, CDR2 SYDVKM. The CDR3 spans 15 residues. V dropped 2 bases and J dropped 3; count of bases not matched to a gene: 4. The CDR3 spells CASSLAGGGTDTQYF. For the CDR3, the DNA is TGTGCCAGCAGTTTAGCGGGGGGAGGGACAGATACGCAGTATTTT.

The chain uses TRBV5-1 and TRBJ2-7, with 9 bases identical to TRBD1. Germline V gene lookup returns CDR1 SGHRS and CDR2 YFSETQ. CDR3 size: 13 residues. The V segment lost 4 bases and the J segment 5 bases; nucleotides outside the gene matches: 4. Here the CDR3 reads CASSTGQGHEQYF. The CDR3, as DNA: TGCGCCAGCAGCACGGGACAGGGCCACGAGCAGTACTTC.

This clone was detected once. The chain carries TRBV9 and TRBJ1-1; D uncertain. This CDR3 is 15 amino acids long. Germline-derived CDR1 and CDR2 are SGDLS and YYNGEE. The V end was cut by 1 base, the J end by 1 base, with 11 bases between. CDR3 residues: CASSVTLWANTEAFF. DNA for the CDR3: TGTGCCAGCAGCGTAACCCTTTGGGCGAACACTGAAGCTTTCTTT.

The chain uses TRBV7-9 and TRBJ1-1, with D perhaps matching TRBD1 (5 bases). Trimming stripped 5 bases from V and 7 bases from J, with 17 bases between. Germline CDR1 SEHNR, CDR2 FQNEAQ (reference sequence). The length of the CDR3 is 14 residues. The DNA of the CDR3 is TGTGCCAGCAGCGCAGAATCGACAGATCGTGAAGCTTTCTTT. It is translated as CASSAESTDREAFF.

The rearrangement joins TRBV6-1 to TRBJ2-5; TRBD2 might be the D (7 bases). V dropped 10 bases and J dropped 5 bases, with 23 bases sitting between them. Germline V gives CDR1 MNHNS, CDR2 SASEGT. The length of the CDR3 is 15 residues. CDR3 amino acids: CAIFRGQAGGETQYF. The DNA for the CDR3 is TGTGCCATCTTCCGGGGGCAGGCCGGGGGGGAGACCCAGTACTTC.

The chain employs TRBV5-1 and TRBJ1-4; the D is unclear. Germline V gives CDR1 SGHRS, CDR2 YFSETQ. V lost 2 bases, J lost 6 bases, and 14 bases lay in between. The CDR3 has 15 amino acids. The CDR3 loop reads CASSLGSAGYEKLFF. In DNA form, the CDR3 reads TGCGCCAGCAGCTTAGGCTCTGCGGGGTATGAAAAACTGTTTTTT.

This rearrangement joins TRBV7-3 to TRBJ2-7, with 8 positions matching TRBD2. The V and J ends lost 5 bases and 0 bases, in that order; junction bases with no gene match: 9. Germline CDR1 SGHTA, CDR2 FQGTGA. The CDR3 consists of 16 residues. Here the CDR3 DNA reads TGTGCCAGCAGCCCCCGGACTAGCTATAGCTCCTACGAGCAGTACTTC. Protein product: CASSPRTSYSSYEQYF.

V is TRBV7-6 and J is TRBJ2-7; the D is unclear. This CDR3 is 13 amino acids long. The V gene's germline CDR1 is SGHVS and CDR2 FNYEAQ. Trimming took off 1 base at V and 5 bases at J, with 9 bases between the two ends. The CDR3 nucleotides are TGTGCCAGCAGCTTAGGTAGTCCCGACGAGCAGTACTTC. This codes for CASSLGSPDEQYF.

The chain combines TRBV7-2 with TRBJ1-1, with 7 bases that match TRBD1. Germline loops: CDR1 SGHTA, CDR2 FQGNSA. V trimming: 5 bases; J trimming: 4 bases; junction bases outside the gene matches: 10. The CDR3 loop spans 15 amino acids. The CDR3 region has the DNA TGTGCCAGCAGCCCACCCTCTGCAGGGGGCACTGAAGCTTTCTTT. The encoded protein is CASSPPSAGGTEAFF.

DNA of the CDR3: TGTGCCAGCAGCACGACAGATTTCTATGGCTACACCTTC. Translated: CASSTTDFYGYTF. The J gene is TRBJ1-2, the V gene TRBV28; D is possibly TRBD1 (5 bases). CDR3 size: 13 residues. The germline V gene has CDR1 MDHEN and CDR2 SYDVKM. V lost 6 bases and J lost 4, with 12 bases in between.

The J gene is TRBJ1-1, the V gene TRBV18; tentative D call: TRBD1 (5 bases). V was clipped by 6 bases and J by 4 bases, with 24 bases between them. The V gene's germline CDR1 is KGHSH and CDR2 LQKENI. The CDR3 length is 17 residues. CDR3 coding DNA: TGTGCCAGCTCCCCTCTTGGGGCCCAACAGGCCATCACTGAAGCTTTCTTT. The encoded protein is CASSPLGAQQAITEAFF.

The chain carries TRBV6-5 and TRBJ1-2, with TRBD1 matching over 8 bases. Germline CDR1 and CDR2: MNHEY and SVGAGI. The CDR3 spans 15 residues. The junction had 6 bases not matched to a gene; V was cut back by 6 bases and J by 0 bases. Here the CDR3 reads CASSRGQGTNYGYTF. CDR3 DNA sequence: TGTGCCAGCAGCCGAGGACAGGGAACTAACTATGGCTACACCTTC.

The chain couples TRBV15 to TRBJ2-1; 7 bases align to TRBD1. This CDR3 has 16 amino acids. Looked up from germline, CDR1 is LNHNV and CDR2 is YYDKDF (reference sequence). V gave up 3 bases and J gave up 5 bases; unmatched junction bases: 10. The CDR3 is CATSRGRRQGNNEQFF. CDR3 in DNA: TGTGCCACCAGCAGGGGAAGACGACAGGGTAACAATGAGCAGTTCTTC.

The chain combines TRBV13 with TRBJ2-1; TRBD1 matches 7 bases. V lost 0 bases to trimming and J lost 5 bases; unmatched junction nucleotides: 4. CDR3 size: 15 residues. Germline CDR1 PRHDT, CDR2 FYEKMQ (reference sequence). CDR3: CASSLGTGKNNEQFF. CDR3 nucleotide sequence: TGTGCCAGCAGCTTAGGGACAGGGAAAAACAATGAGCAGTTCTTC. The full variable domain, completed using reference TRBV13 and TRBJ2-1, is AAGVIQSPRHLIKEKRETATLKCYPIPRHDTVYWYQQGPGQDPQFLISFYEKMQSDKGSIPDRFSAQQFSDYHSELNMSSLELGDSALYFCASSLGTGKNNEQFFGPGTRLTVL.

J is TRBJ2-7 and V is TRBV7-2, with 7 bases aligning to TRBD2. V gave up 3 bases and J gave up 6 bases; unmatched junction bases: 8. Germline V gives CDR1 SGHTA, CDR2 FQGNSA. The CDR3 sequence is 14 residues long. CDR3 nucleotides: TGTGCCAGCAGCTTGGGAGGGAATTTAGTCGAGCAGTACTTC. This gives the protein CASSLGGNLVEQYF.

The chain uses TRBV19 and TRBJ1-5; 9 bases agree with TRBD1. J gave up 5 bases and V 5 bases, and 10 bases lay outside the gene matches. This CDR3 has 16 amino acids. Germline V gene sequence: CDR1 LNHDA, CDR2 SQIVND (reference sequence). The CDR3 sequence is CASSVGQGREYQPQHF. In DNA form, the CDR3 reads TGTGCCAGTAGTGTGGGACAGGGTAGGGAATATCAGCCCCAGCATTTT.

The genes are TRBV11-2 and TRBJ2-5; 8 bases line up with TRBD2. This CDR3 has 14 residues. The V and J ends lost 5 bases and 4 bases, in that order; junction bases with no gene match: 6. CDR1 SGHAT and CDR2 FQNNGV come from the germline V gene. This chain's CDR3 is CASSLHGGGETQYF. In DNA form, the CDR3 reads TGTGCCAGCAGCCTTCACGGGGGGGGAGAGACCCAGTACTTC.

This chain uses TRBV6-1 with TRBJ1-6; 9 bases are shared with TRBD1. CDR3 length: 15 residues. Trimming at V came to 3 bases and at J to 10 bases, leaving 7 bases not matched to a gene. Germline-derived CDR1 and CDR2 are MNHNS and SASEGT. DNA of the CDR3: TGTGCCAGCAGTGACCGACAGGGGGGACAGTCACCCCTCCACTTT. Amino acid sequence: CASSDRQGGQSPLHF.

The chain uses TRBV7-2 and TRBJ2-1, with a weak D call TRBD2 (6 bases). The V end lost 5 bases, the J end lost 2 bases, and 13 bases lay between the germline ends. CDR1 is SGHTA, CDR2 FQGNSA, per germline. CDR3 length: 15 residues. The CDR3 loop reads CASSIGGVPYNEQFF. CDR3 nucleotide sequence: TGTGCCAGCAGCATAGGCGGGGTCCCCTACAATGAGCAGTTCTTC. Supplemented by reference TRBV7-2 and TRBJ2-1, the full variable domain reads GAGVSQSPSNKVTEKGKDVELRCDPISGHTALYWYRQSLGQGLEFLIYFQGNSAPDKSGLPSDRFSAERTGGSVSTLTIQRTQQEDSAVYLCASSIGGVPYNEQFFGPGTRLTVL.

This chain connects TRBV25-1 to TRBJ2-2; D gene uncertain. The CDR3 length is 16 residues. Germline loops: CDR1 MGHDK, CDR2 SYGVNS. The V end lost 2 bases, the J end lost 6 bases, and 16 bases lay between the germline ends. The CDR3 here is CASSEAGEVTPGELFF. DNA of the CDR3: TGTGCCAGCAGTGAAGCCGGAGAGGTTACCCCCGGGGAGCTGTTTTTT.

The chain recombines TRBV7-2 with TRBJ2-1; possible D gene TRBD1, 6 bases. The germline V gene has CDR1 SGHTA and CDR2 FQGNSA. Trimming took 5 bases from V and 1 from J, leaving 18 bases between them. The CDR3 loop spans 17 amino acids. CDR3 amino acids: CASSRIGTSNSYNEQFF. The CDR3 DNA reads as TGTGCCAGCAGCCGCATCGGGACATCCAATTCCTACAATGAGCAGTTCTTC.

This rearrangement joins TRBV20-1 to TRBJ1-2; a possible D gene is TRBD1 (5 bases). Germline CDR1 reads DFQATT; CDR2 reads SNEGSKA (reference sequence). V lost 4 bases and J 7 bases, leaving 10 bases between the germline ends. CDR3 length: 11 amino acids. The CDR3 region has the DNA TGCAGTGCTAAGCAGGGTGCTGGCTACACCTTC. It is translated as CSAKQGAGYTF.

This clone was recorded a few times. V usage is TRBV25-1 and J usage is TRBJ1-1; D remains ambiguous. V lost 10 bases to trimming and J lost 7 bases, with 16 bases between them. Germline V gene sequence: CDR1 MGHDK, CDR2 SYGVNS. The CDR3 runs to 12 residues. CDR3 in DNA: TGTGCCACCACCGACTTTTTGGGTGAAGCTTTCTTT. It yields the protein CATTDFLGEAFF.